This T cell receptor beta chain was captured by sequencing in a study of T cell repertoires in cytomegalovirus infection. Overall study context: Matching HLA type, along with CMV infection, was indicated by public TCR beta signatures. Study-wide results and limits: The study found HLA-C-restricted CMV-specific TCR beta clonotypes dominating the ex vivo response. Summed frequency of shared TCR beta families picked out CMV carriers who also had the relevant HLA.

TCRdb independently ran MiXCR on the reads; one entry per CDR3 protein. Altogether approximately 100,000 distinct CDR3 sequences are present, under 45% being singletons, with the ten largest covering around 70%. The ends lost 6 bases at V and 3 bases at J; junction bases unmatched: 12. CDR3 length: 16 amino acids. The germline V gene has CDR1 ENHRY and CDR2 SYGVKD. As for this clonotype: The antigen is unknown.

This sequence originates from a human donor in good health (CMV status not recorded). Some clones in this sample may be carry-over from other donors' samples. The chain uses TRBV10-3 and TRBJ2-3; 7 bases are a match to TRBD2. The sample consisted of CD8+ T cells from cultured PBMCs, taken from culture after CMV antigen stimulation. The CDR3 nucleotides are TGTGCCATCAGCGTGACTAGCTCGGGGGATACAGATACGCAGTATTTT. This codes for CAISVTSSGDTDTQYF.